This TCR beta chain was found in a study of blood T cell repertoires in COVID-19. Sequenced by immunoSEQ multiplex PCR; TCRdb stores in-frame clones only, minus some. The data contain under 300,000 clones, 84% of them singletons. V lost 5 bases and J lost 9, with 17 bases in between. Germline CDR1 GTSNPN, CDR2 SVGIG (reference sequence). This CDR3 comprises 14 residues. The TCR was taken from a woman between 35 and 50 years old who had recovered from COVID-19. The rearrangement links TRBV30 to TRBJ1-6; D gene unclear. Material: peripheral blood. CDR3 in amino acids: CAWGNGIPSSPLHF. The DNA of the CDR3 is TGTGCCTGGGGAAACGGGATCCCTTCTTCACCCCTCCACTTT.